The T cell receptor beta chain under discussion was sequenced for a study of cytomegalovirus exposure and HLA in healthy donors. The CDR3 sequence is 14 residues long. CDR1 SNHLY and CDR2 FYNNEI come from the germline V gene. Trimming removed 11 bases from V and 1 base from J, with 17 bases in between. Method: immunoSEQ multiplex PCR; TCRdb's copy keeps in-frame clones and lacks some. Of approximately 220,000 clones listed, 75% to 95% were seen once; the top ten hold 1% to 1.2%. The source of this sequence is a woman aged 18-29 years in good health and CMV-seronegative. The source material was PBMCs. The J gene is TRBJ1-1, the V gene TRBV2; tentatively, D is TRBD1 (6 bases). CDR3 residues: CAHLRQGRNTEAFF. CDR3 nucleotide sequence: TGTGCCCACCTTCGGCAGGGGCGGAACACTGAAGCTTTCTTT. The full variable domain, with the rest looked up from reference TRBV2 and TRBJ1-1, is EPEVTQTPSHQVTQMGQEVILRCVPISNHLYFYWYRQILGQKVEFLVSFYNNEISEKSEIFDDQFSVERPDGSNFTLKIRSTKLEDSAMYFCAHLRQGRNTEAFFGQGTRLTVV.